The clone carrying this T cell receptor (beta chain) was seen only once. Libraries were prepared by immunoSEQ multiplex PCR; TCRdb keeps only in-frame clonotypes and omits some of them. The table records over 150,000 clones, 82% of them present only once. This specimen comes from a study of blood T cell repertoires in COVID-19. Study-wide context: Sites across the United States, Italy and Spain contributed samples from acute and convalescent COVID-19. Nucleic acid was either cDNA or gDNA, and it came from T cells, B-cell-depleted T cells, or PBMCs.

V lost 3 bases and J 0 bases, leaving 14 bases between the germline ends. The CDR3 is 15 amino acids. The germline V gene encodes CDR1 GTSNPN and CDR2 SVGIG (reference sequence). The chain employs TRBV30 and TRBJ1-1; a weak D match, TRBD1 (5 bases). The clonotype was recovered from a woman older than 75 with active or convalescent COVID-19. Input material: peripheral blood. CDR3 amino acids: CAWREGTGMNTEAFF. CDR3 coding DNA: TGTGCCTGGAGGGAGGGGACTGGGATGAACACTGAAGCTTTCTTT.